This is a list of T cell receptor beta chains from one sample in a study of response to subunit inactivated influenza vaccine. TCRdb redid the calling of the RT-PCR reads with MiXCR, one entry per CDR3 protein. The sample consists of 290,000 or so distinct CDR3 sequences, 22% of them appearing once. Sample: PBMCs from blood, taken roughly 20 months after vaccination. The receptors shown here come from a man aged 50 to 69 who received an inactivated influenza vaccine. Both conserved end residues are part of each CDR3. The D gene is left open where the match is weak. The size of a clone is reported for some rows only, either as once, few or many, or as a class for expanded clones.

clone size	V gene	D gene	J gene	CDR3 length	CDR3 DNA	CDR3 protein
-	TRBV4-1	-	TRBJ1-4	16	TGCGCCAGCAGCCAAGAGTTGTCTGCAACTAATGAAAAACTGTTTTTT	CASSQELSATNEKLFF
-	TRBV20-1	TRBD2	TRBJ2-7	18	TGCAGTGCTACCCAGGCTAGCGGGAGGCCCCTCCTGACCTACGAGCAGTACTTC	CSATQASGRPLLTYEQYF
-	TRBV5-4	-	TRBJ1-1	14	TGTGCCAGCAGCTCCCGACACGCTCGCGCTGAAGCTTTCTTT	CASSSRHARAEAFF
many	TRBV15	-	TRBJ1-4	16	TGTGCCACCAGCAAGACACAGCGAACAACTAATGAAAAACTGTTTTTT	CATSKTQRTTNEKLFF
-	TRBV6-6	-	TRBJ1-5	13	TGTGCCAGCACCAGATTAGGCGGTCAGCCCCAGCATTTT	CASTRLGGQPQHF
few	TRBV5-5	-	TRBJ2-1	11	TGTGCCAGCAGCTTGGAGGGAAAGCAGTTCTTC	CASSLEGKQFF
-	TRBV6-5	-	TRBJ1-6	15	TGTGCCAGCAGTTACTCCGGGGACCGTAATTCACCCCTCCACTTT	CASSYSGDRNSPLHF
-	TRBV6-1	TRBD1	TRBJ2-7	16	TGTGCCAGCAGTCCTCTCACAGGGGCCGCTCTCTACGAGCAGTACTTC	CASSPLTGAALYEQYF
few	TRBV7-9	-	TRBJ2-7	14	TGTGCCAGCAGCTTAGTGCTGGGCACGGGGGAGCAGTACTTC	CASSLVLGTGEQYF
many	TRBV28	-	TRBJ1-5	15	TGTGCCAGCAGTTTATTGGCAGATGGTAATCAGCCCCAGCATTTT	CASSLLADGNQPQHF
few	TRBV7-8	-	TRBJ1-4	13	TGTGCCAGCAGCTTAGGGTTGAGGGAAGGACTGTTTTTT	CASSLGLREGLFF
few	TRBV24-1	TRBD2	TRBJ2-5	14	TGTGCCACCAGTGAGGGTCTAGCGGGAAGGCTCCAGTACTTC	CATSEGLAGRLQYF
few	TRBV14	-	TRBJ2-7	14	TGTGCCAGCAGCCAAGGGGTGGTCTCCTACGAGCAGTACTTC	CASSQGVVSYEQYF
few	TRBV27	TRBD1	TRBJ1-2	15	TGTGCCAGCAGTCTGCTGGGACAGGGAAGGGATGGCTACACCTTC	CASSLLGQGRDGYTF
few	TRBV12-3/TRBV12-4	-	TRBJ1-2	15	TGTGCCAGCAGTCCCGGCAGCACACGGCGCTATGGCTACACCTTC	CASSPGSTRRYGYTF
-	TRBV5-5	-	TRBJ1-3	18	TGTGCCAGCAGCTTACGGACTCAGGGTGGCTTCTCTGGAAACACCATATATTTT	CASSLRTQGGFSGNTIYF
-	TRBV7-2	-	TRBJ1-5	13	TGTGCCAGCAGCTTTGGAGCCAATCAGCCCCAGCATTTT	CASSFGANQPQHF
-	TRBV28	TRBD2	TRBJ2-7	15	TGTGCCAGCAGTTTATATGCTAGCGGGAGTTACGAGCAGTACTTC	CASSLYASGSYEQYF
-	TRBV10-1	TRBD2	TRBJ2-1	15	TGCGCCAGCAGTGAGGGGCTAGCGGGGGGTAATGAGCAGTTCTTC	CASSEGLAGGNEQFF
-	TRBV7-2	-	TRBJ2-2	13	TGTGCCAGCAGCTCCAAAGAGACCGGGGAGCTGTTTTTT	CASSSKETGELFF
-	TRBV4-2	-	TRBJ2-7	11	TGTGCCAGCAGCCACGGTGTCGAGCAGTACTTC	CASSHGVEQYF
-	TRBV15	-	TRBJ1-6	13	TGTGCCGGGGGGGAAGAATATAATTCACCCCTCCACTTT	CAGGEEYNSPLHF
few	TRBV7-9	-	TRBJ1-1	12	TGTGCCAGCAGCTTACCGGGGACTGAAGCTTTCTTT	CASSLPGTEAFF
-	TRBV6-1	-	TRBJ2-1	13	TGTGCCAGCAGCCCCGGCGGCCGAAATGAGCAGTTCTTC	CASSPGGRNEQFF
many	TRBV5-1	-	TRBJ1-5	18	TGCGCCAGCAGCTTGGGCGACCCTGGGCAGCATGGCAATCAGCCCCAGCATTTT	CASSLGDPGQHGNQPQHF
medium-sized	TRBV5-1	-	TRBJ1-4	15	TGCGCCAGCAGCTTGGAGGGGGGGGCTTTCGAAAAACTGTTTTTT	CASSLEGGAFEKLFF
-	TRBV12-3/TRBV12-4	-	TRBJ1-1	13	TGTGCCAGCGGAGGGGCCATGAACACTGAAGCTTTCTTT	CASGGAMNTEAFF
-	TRBV27	TRBD1	TRBJ2-7	14	TGTGCCAGCAGTTTAAAGGGACAGGGATACGAGCAGTACTTC	CASSLKGQGYEQYF
-	TRBV27	TRBD1	TRBJ2-1	14	TGTGCCAGCAGTTTCTGGACAGGGTCGCATGAGCAGTTCTTC	CASSFWTGSHEQFF
few	TRBV20-1	-	TRBJ1-2	12	TGCAGTGCTAGCAACAGGGATTATGGCTACACCTTC	CSASNRDYGYTF
-	TRBV3-1	-	TRBJ1-5	15	TGTGCCAGCAGCCAGGGCCTGGCGGGGGAACAGCCCCAGCATTTT	CASSQGLAGEQPQHF
-	TRBV7-2	TRBD2	TRBJ2-5	16	TGTGCCAGCAACAGCCTCGGGAGGGGCTTGGGAGAGACCCAGTACTTC	CASNSLGRGLGETQYF
-	TRBV9	-	TRBJ1-3	17	TGTGCCAGCAGCCCACCGGCCCCATCCCCTCTTGGAAACACCATATATTTT	CASSPPAPSPLGNTIYF
many	TRBV5-1	-	TRBJ1-3	14	TGCGCCAGCAGCTTCGGCCCCTCTGGAAACACCATATATTTT	CASSFGPSGNTIYF
few	TRBV5-1	TRBD1	TRBJ1-2	14	TGCGCCAGCAGCCTGGACAGGGTTATATATGGCTACACCTTC	CASSLDRVIYGYTF
-	TRBV12-5	-	TRBJ2-3	12	TGTGCTAGTGGTATCAGCACAGATACGCAGTATTTT	CASGISTDTQYF
many	TRBV12-3/TRBV12-4	-	TRBJ1-6	15	TGTGCCAGCAGTTTGGGGGGCACTCGTGGGACACCCCTCCACTTT	CASSLGGTRGTPLHF
few	TRBV12-3/TRBV12-4	-	TRBJ2-5	15	TGTGCCAGCAGTTACCGTCGGGCTCGACCAGAGACCCAGTACTTC	CASSYRRARPETQYF
-	TRBV9	-	TRBJ2-3	19	TGTGCCAGCAGCGTAGACGCCTGGGTCGAGCGGGCTAGCACAGATACGCAGTATTTT	CASSVDAWVERASTDTQYF
few	TRBV20-1	-	TRBJ2-3	13	TGCAGTGCCCTAATAAGGAGCACAGATACGCAGTATTTT	CSALIRSTDTQYF
many	TRBV20-1	-	TRBJ1-2	14	TGCAGTGCTAGCCACCTGGGAGGGTTTGGAGGCTACACCTTC	CSASHLGGFGGYTF
few	TRBV7-9	-	TRBJ1-3	14	TGTGCCAGCAGCCATACTCGCTCTGGAAACACCATATATTTT	CASSHTRSGNTIYF